The rows below give T cell receptor beta chains drawn from one sample of a study of beta chain features in type 1 diabetes. Method: immunoSEQ multiplex PCR; TCRdb's copy keeps in-frame clones and lacks some. The table shows about 270,000 clones, with 13% to 15% occurring only once. Sequencing was done on a sample of naive CD4+ T cells from blood. The receptors here all came from a man aged 25-45 years with type 1 diabetes. The conserved cysteine and the conserved F or W are not part of the CDR3 here. D genes are given only for firm matches.

j_call: TRBJ2-5; v_call: TRBV28; d_call: TRBD1; cdr3_aa: ASTRGLVETQY
j_call: TRBJ2-5; v_call: TRBV20-1; d_call: NA; cdr3_aa: SARQEETQY
j_call: TRBJ2-5; v_call: TRBV6-1; d_call: TRBD2; cdr3_aa: ASSDSGSKTQY
j_call: TRBJ2-1; v_call: TRBV11-3; d_call: TRBD1; cdr3_aa: ASSLTGTGGYNEQF
j_call: TRBJ1-5; v_call: TRBV28; d_call: NA; cdr3_aa: ASSLGVSNQPQH
j_call: TRBJ2-5; v_call: TRBV5-4; d_call: NA; cdr3_aa: ASSRGTEQETQY
j_call: TRBJ2-7; v_call: TRBV5-4; d_call: NA; cdr3_aa: ASSSRQQNTYEQY
j_call: TRBJ2-2; v_call: TRBV5-1; d_call: TRBD2; cdr3_aa: ASSLLGLAGTGELF
j_call: TRBJ2-1; v_call: TRBV28; d_call: TRBD2; cdr3_aa: ASSPPEGLAGGRQF
j_call: TRBJ2-3; v_call: TRBV6-5; d_call: NA; cdr3_aa: ASSYQGSTDTQY
j_call: TRBJ1-2; v_call: TRBV28; d_call: NA; cdr3_aa: ASSQQSGKVGYT
j_call: TRBJ2-3; v_call: TRBV5-1; d_call: TRBD2; cdr3_aa: ASSLVLRGRTADTQY
j_call: TRBJ2-2; v_call: TRBV9; d_call: NA; cdr3_aa: ASSVATGELF
j_call: TRBJ1-2; v_call: TRBV29-1; d_call: NA; cdr3_aa: SVALTSNYGYT
j_call: TRBJ1-1; v_call: TRBV28; d_call: NA; cdr3_aa: ASRTGNTEAF
j_call: TRBJ1-1; v_call: TRBV18; d_call: TRBD1; cdr3_aa: ASSPPPGGVGEAF
j_call: TRBJ1-2; v_call: TRBV7-9; d_call: TRBD1; cdr3_aa: ASSLAGTDLYGYT
j_call: TRBJ2-1; v_call: TRBV29-1; d_call: TRBD2; cdr3_aa: SVEVASGSISFGEQF
j_call: TRBJ1-2; v_call: TRBV28; d_call: NA; cdr3_aa: ASSFRGANYGYT
j_call: TRBJ2-3; v_call: TRBV5-6; d_call: NA; cdr3_aa: ASSPTSWADTQY
j_call: TRBJ2-1; v_call: TRBV7-2; d_call: NA; cdr3_aa: ASSPPGLSYNEQF
j_call: TRBJ2-1; v_call: TRBV18; d_call: TRBD2; cdr3_aa: ASSPNLAGEGSNEQF
j_call: TRBJ2-7; v_call: TRBV28; d_call: NA; cdr3_aa: ASSLPHPEAEQY
j_call: TRBJ1-1; v_call: TRBV19; d_call: TRBD1; cdr3_aa: ASSMTGSTEAF
j_call: TRBJ2-1; v_call: TRBV9; d_call: NA; cdr3_aa: ASSVGLAPRAQF
j_call: TRBJ2-2; v_call: TRBV4-2; d_call: NA; cdr3_aa: ASSQVGETRTNTGELF
j_call: TRBJ1-2; v_call: TRBV18; d_call: NA; cdr3_aa: ASSPTDEPGPYGYT
j_call: TRBJ2-7; v_call: TRBV27; d_call: TRBD2; cdr3_aa: ASSPRFGLAGGEQY
j_call: TRBJ2-2; v_call: TRBV4-3; d_call: TRBD2; cdr3_aa: ASSQELADYTGELF